This is a list of T cell receptor beta chains from one sample in a study of T cells in Graves' hyperthyroidism and ophthalmopathy. TCRdb fed the multiplex PCR reads into MiXCR, producing one record per CDR3 protein. The sample has around 700,000 distinct CDR3 sequences, 35% seen once. Sequenced: blood. The receptor set was obtained from a woman aged 40 to 50 with Graves' hyperthyroidism. The CDR3 runs from the conserved cysteine through the conserved F or W. The D gene is left open where the match is weak. Some rows have no size entry. The others give once, few or many, or a class for an expanded clone.

v_gene	d_gene	j_gene	len	abundance	CDR3nt	CDR3aa
TRBV7-9	TRBD1	TRBJ1-6	15	NA	TGTGCCAGCAGCGTGCAGACAGGGGGCAATTCACCCCTCCACTTT	CASSVQTGGNSPLHF
TRBV5-4	NA	TRBJ1-1	12	many	TGTGCCAGCAGCTTGTGGGACGCTGAAGCTTTCTTT	CASSLWDAEAFF
TRBV24-1	NA	TRBJ1-4	16	many	TGTGCCACCCACAGGATTACGATAGAATGGGGTGAAAAACTGTTTTTT	CATHRITIEWGEKLFF
TRBV24-1	NA	TRBJ2-3	13	NA	TGTGCCACCAGTGCGACAGGCACAGATACGCAGTATTTT	CATSATGTDTQYF
TRBV15	NA	TRBJ2-5	15	many	TGTGCCACCAGCAGAGATACAGGGACGGGAGAGACCCAGTACTTC	CATSRDTGTGETQYF
TRBV7-9	NA	TRBJ2-7	13	NA	TGTGCCAGCAGCTATCGGGGGCTGGGCGAGCAGTACTTC	CASSYRGLGEQYF
TRBV12-3/TRBV12-4	NA	TRBJ1-1	13	NA	TGTGCCAGCAGTCAGCCGGGACCGCGCGAAGCTTTCTTT	CASSQPGPREAFF
TRBV7-9	NA	TRBJ1-1	19	many	TGTGCCAGCAGCTTTCGGTACGGGTCGGGGTCCAAATCGAACACTGAAGCTTTCTTT	CASSFRYGSGSKSNTEAFF
TRBV19	TRBD1	TRBJ2-7	15	large	TGTGCCAGTAGTTTCGGACAGGGGGAGACCTACGAGCAGTACTTC	CASSFGQGETYEQYF
TRBV19	TRBD1	TRBJ1-5	15	NA	TGTGCCAGCAGCGGATACAGGGGACCCATTCAGCCCCAGCATTTT	CASSGYRGPIQPQHF
TRBV2	TRBD1	TRBJ2-5	13	NA	TGTGCCAGCACCGCCAGGGGGCAAGAGACCCAGTACTTC	CASTARGQETQYF
TRBV6-6	NA	TRBJ1-5	13	many	TGTGCCAGCAACAACAGGGCGGATCAGCCCCAGCATTTT	CASNNRADQPQHF
TRBV6-5	TRBD1	TRBJ2-2	16	NA	TGTGCCAGCAGTTTTTCCGGACAGGGAGGCACCGGGGAGCTGTTTTTT	CASSFSGQGGTGELFF
TRBV30	NA	TRBJ2-5	14	NA	TGTGCCTGGAGCGCAACAGGGTTGCAAGAGACCCAGTACTTC	CAWSATGLQETQYF
TRBV7-8	TRBD2	TRBJ2-7	15	NA	TGTGCCAGCAGTGAGACCGGGACTAGCGTCTACGAGCAGTACTTC	CASSETGTSVYEQYF
TRBV29-1	NA	TRBJ2-6	14	many	TGCAGCGTTGGGCAGAACTCTGGGGCCAACGTCCTGACTTTC	CSVGQNSGANVLTF
TRBV5-1	TRBD1	TRBJ2-7	12	few	TGCGCCAGCACCTCTACAGGGGACGAGCAGTACTTC	CASTSTGDEQYF
TRBV7-2	NA	TRBJ2-5	13	many	TGTGCCAGCAGCTTAGGGGGGGTGGAGACCCAGTACTTC	CASSLGGVETQYF
TRBV5-1	TRBD1	TRBJ2-2	15	NA	TGCGCCAGCAGCGAACAGGGGCTCTCCACCGGGGAGCTGTTTTTT	CASSEQGLSTGELFF
TRBV7-2	TRBD2	TRBJ2-3	12	NA	TGTGCCAGCAGCTCGCGGACTAGCGCGCAGTATTTT	CASSSRTSAQYF
TRBV6-1	NA	TRBJ1-5	11	once	TGTGCCAGCACGGGGGCGGGGACCCAGCATTTT	CASTGAGTQHF
TRBV29-1	TRBD2	TRBJ2-5	15	NA	TGCAGCGTTCTCGGGGGGGTCGGGGGTACAGAGACCCAGTACTTC	CSVLGGVGGTETQYF
TRBV2	TRBD1	TRBJ1-1	14	many	TGTGCCAGCAGAGGACAGGGTTGGGGCACTGAAGCTTTCTTT	CASRGQGWGTEAFF
TRBV20-1	NA	TRBJ1-1	12	many	TGCAGTGCTAGGGAGGGGCAATCTGAAGCTTTCTTT	CSAREGQSEAFF
TRBV28	TRBD1	TRBJ1-5	12	NA	TGTGCCAGTCAGGGGGGCGATCAGCCCCAGCATTTT	CASQGGDQPQHF
TRBV12-5	NA	TRBJ1-4	18	NA	TGTGCTAGTGGTTTGGGGAGAGGGACTCCAACAACTAATGAAAAACTGTTTTTT	CASGLGRGTPTTNEKLFF
TRBV2	NA	TRBJ2-7	11	NA	TGTGCCAGCAAGACGGCCCACGAGCAGTACTTC	CASKTAHEQYF
TRBV12-3/TRBV12-4	NA	TRBJ1-5	14	NA	TGTGCCAGCGGTTTAATCAGCCCTAATCAGCCCCAGCATTTT	CASGLISPNQPQHF
TRBV29-1	NA	TRBJ1-2	12	NA	TGCAGCGTTGGGACAGACGTCTATGGCTACACCTTC	CSVGTDVYGYTF
TRBV19	TRBD1	TRBJ1-5	15	few	TGTGCCAGTAGTATATACAGGGGACCCAATCAGCCCCAGCATTTT	CASSIYRGPNQPQHF
TRBV12-3/TRBV12-4	NA	TRBJ2-5	14	NA	TGTGCCAACAGTGGGGGCATTCCAGCAGAGACCCAGTACTTC	CANSGGIPAETQYF
TRBV7-2	NA	TRBJ2-7	15	many	TGTGCCAGCAGCTTAGAAGGGACAAACCCCTACGAGCAGTACTTC	CASSLEGTNPYEQYF
TRBV20-1	NA	TRBJ2-1	13	once	TGCAGTGCTGGAGGACGGCTGACGGATGAGCAGTTCTTC	CSAGGRLTDEQFF
TRBV29-1	NA	TRBJ1-1	13	many	TGCAGCGAGCGGGAAAGACTGGACACTGAAGCTTTCTTT	CSERERLDTEAFF
TRBV7-2	TRBD1	TRBJ1-2	16	few	TGTGCCAGCAGCTTAGATCTTCGGGACAGGGGTTTCGGCTACACCTTC	CASSLDLRDRGFGYTF
TRBV7-2	NA	TRBJ2-7	14	many	TGTGCCAGCCATAGGGGGGGTCAGGGCCTCGAGCAGTACTTC	CASHRGGQGLEQYF
TRBV10-3	NA	TRBJ1-1	15	NA	TGTGCCAGCAGTTTTCCGGGACGGGAAAACACTGAAGCTTTCTTT	CASSFPGRENTEAFF
TRBV10-2	TRBD1	TRBJ2-5	14	NA	TGCGCCAGCAGAGCCGACAGGGGGGAAGAGACCCAGTACTTC	CASRADRGEETQYF
TRBV4-2	TRBD1	TRBJ2-7	15	once	TGTGCCAGCAGCATAACCCGGGACAGGAACTACGAGCAGTACTTC	CASSITRDRNYEQYF
TRBV30	NA	TRBJ1-6	11	many	TGTGCCTGGAGTGTGAATTCACCCCTCCACTTT	CAWSVNSPLHF
TRBV7-9	NA	TRBJ2-7	13	many	TGTGCCAGCAGCTTAGATATGTCCTACGAGCAGTACTTC	CASSLDMSYEQYF
TRBV20-1	TRBD1	TRBJ1-6	16	many	TGCAGTGCCACTAGGGACAGCGGGATTTCGGGGTCACCCCTCCACTTT	CSATRDSGISGSPLHF